This T cell receptor (beta chain) was sequenced in a study of post-analysis software for immune sequencing data. Background on the study: Both relapsing-remitting and secondary progressive multiple sclerosis featured among the disease courses, as did progressive-relapsing multiple sclerosis.

Every TCR beta cDNA library bore unique molecular identifiers. MiXCR, applied by TCRdb to the PCR reads, yields one record per CDR3 protein. The table has hundreds of thousands of distinct CDR3 sequences, approximately 37% seen once; the top ten hold 7.6%. This CDR3 is built from 13 residues. Germline values: CDR1 SGHTA, CDR2 FQGNSA. V was cut by 5 bases and J by 7 bases, with 14 bases left in between. On this clonotype itself: The antigen is unknown.

The study's findings and limits: In patients, about 5 TRBV segments were more frequent than in controls, with TRBV5-6, TRBV5-1 and TRBV20-1 among them. When compared against controls, multiple sclerosis patients showed significantly lower normalized Chao1 diversity.

Source material: blood. The TCR originated in a girl aged 2 to 9 with multiple sclerosis. This sequence joins TRBV7-2 and TRBJ2-5; D is possibly TRBD1 (6 bases). The CDR3 sequence: CASSEQGPGTQYF. The CDR3 coding sequence is TGTGCCAGCAGCGAGCAGGGGCCAGGGACCCAGTACTTC. Using reference TRBV7-2 and TRBJ2-5 for the parts outside the CDR3, the full variable domain is GAGVSQSPSNKVTEKGKDVELRCDPISGHTALYWYRQSLGQGLEFLIYFQGNSAPDKSGLPSDRFSAERTGGSVSTLTIQRTQQEDSAVYLCASSEQGPGTQYFGPGTRLLVL.